The source of this T cell receptor (beta chain) is a study of shared clonotypes between healthy human individuals. Data came from immunoSEQ multiplex PCR; TCRdb stores just in-frame clones and leaves some out. The sample has over 1.5 million clones; 95% to 99% are singletons. All donors qualified as healthy HIV-negative adults and had experienced no recent acute infections or vaccinations. The sequencing input was naive CD4+ T cells sorted from blood. Noted subset: CD45RA+ positively selected. This clonotype was obtained from a man aged 25-45 years in good health.

DNA of the CDR3: TGTGCCATCAGCGAGACATCTGAAGCTTTCTTT. It codes for CAISETSEAFF. This rearrangement joins TRBV10-3 to TRBJ1-1; D is uncertain. CDR3 length equals 11 residues. Trimming took off 6 bases at V and 6 bases at J, with 8 bases between the two ends. The germline V gene has CDR1 ENHRY and CDR2 SYGVKD.